The entry that follows covers one T cell receptor (beta chain) sequence. The antigen is undetermined. The junction had 3 bases not matched to a gene; V was cut back by 4 bases and J by 2 bases. Per germline, CDR1 SGHRS and CDR2 YFSETQ. The CDR3 extends over 14 amino acids. Approximately 30 ml of peripheral blood was collected per donor. The data are from a study of untreated major depressive disorder. Broader study findings: Compared with controls, depressed patients showed more TRBV05-01 (Vbeta 5.1) usage in CD4+ T cells.

Produced via immunoSEQ multiplex PCR; TCRdb's table is partial and in-frame only. The sample has over 20,000 clones, approximately 92% seen once. The sequence was collected from a man aged 25-45 years in good health. This chain joins TRBV5-1 and TRBJ1-3; 7 bases map to TRBD1. Specimen: CD4+ T cells from PBMCs. The CDR3: CASSEGATGNTIYF. CDR3 sequence (DNA): TGCGCCAGCAGCGAGGGGGCTACTGGAAACACCATATATTTT.